The clone carrying this TCR beta chain was picked up a small number of times. The data were taken from a study of T cell repertoires in cytomegalovirus infection. The length of the CDR3 is 14 residues. Per germline, CDR1 MNHEY and CDR2 SVGEGT. Trimming shortened V by 8 bases and J by 2 bases, and 14 bases separated the two germline ends. TCRdb reprocessed the reads via MiXCR and lists one record per CDR3 protein. Altogether roughly 600,000 distinct CDR3 sequences are present, approximately 25% being singletons, with the ten largest covering roughly 8%. This sequence originates from a human donor in good health (CMV status not recorded). Some clones in this sample may be carry-over from other donors' samples. Sequenced material: CD8+ T cells from PBMCs. The V gene is TRBV6-2 or TRBV6-3, the J gene TRBJ2-3; tentatively, D is TRBD2 (6 bases). CDR3 nucleotide sequence: TGTGCCAGCGACACCGGGGGATTCACAGATACGCAGTATTTT. It specifies CASDTGGFTDTQYF.